The text below deals with one T cell receptor (beta chain). Trimming took 0 bases from V and 4 from J; bases not matched to a gene: 14. In germline, CDR1 is GTSNPN, CDR2 SVGIG (reference sequence). The CDR3 runs to 18 residues. In Seattle, patients joined the study during active infection and were tracked longitudinally. In the original workflow: Using reference gene primer amplification, nucleated cell counts were estimated. TCRdb's copy holds only in-frame clones and misses some; the assay was immunoSEQ multiplex PCR. D and trimming were read from the DNA, whereas the V and J calls and clone size are those reported in that table. This sample has 170,000 or so clones, with about 87% found just once. This entry belongs to a study of blood T cell repertoires in COVID-19. Study-wide background: Sites in the United States, Italy and Spain provided acute and convalescent COVID-19 samples.

Sequenced input: peripheral blood. The rearrangement links TRBV30 to TRBJ2-7; TRBD1 agrees at 11 bases. The TCR was taken from a man between 60 and 75 years old with COVID-19, enrolled during active disease. The CDR3 reads CAWSVPYLDRGRAYEQYF. The CDR3 coding sequence is TGTGCCTGGAGTGTACCGTACTTGGACAGGGGGCGAGCGTACGAGCAGTACTTC.